Below are 24 T cell receptor beta chains sequenced from a single sample in a study of Ad26.COV2.S vaccination and SARS-CoV-2 variants. Treatment: around 19 received Ad26.COV2.S at low or high dose, single or two shots; 5 received placebo; per-sample allocation not given. The samples date from day 63 after the first vaccine or placebo injection. Sequenced by immunoSEQ multiplex PCR; TCRdb stores in-frame clones only, minus some. The table includes over 400,000 clones, 80% to 95% detected once. This specimen consisted of peripheral blood, obtained in a trial of Ad26.COV2.S vaccine versus placebo. These receptors came from a person aged 18-60 years who received the Ad26.COV2.S COVID-19 vaccine or a placebo.

This sequence joins TRBV19 and TRBJ1-5; TRBD1 might be the D (5 bases). Trimming left V 7 bases short and J 4 bases short, with 14 bases between. CDR3 length: 14 amino acids. Germline CDR1 and CDR2: LNHDA and SQIVND (reference sequence). CDR3 region: CASTLGGSNQPQHF. Written as DNA, the CDR3 is TGTGCCAGTACCCTGGGGGGGTCTAATCAGCCCCAGCATTTT.

The chain is built from TRBV9 and TRBJ2-7, with D possibly matching TRBD1 (5 bases). Germline V lookup: CDR1 SGDLS, CDR2 YYNGEE. With 0 bases removed from V and 2 bases from J, the gap between germline ends came to 12 bases. This CDR3 spans 15 amino acids. DNA for the CDR3: TGTGCCAGCAGCGTAGTGGCAGGGCCTACCTACGAGCAGTACTTC. Protein: CASSVVAGPTYEQYF. The full variable domain, completed using reference TRBV9 and TRBJ2-7, is DSGVTQTPKHLITATGQRVTLRCSPRSGDLSVYWYQQSLDQGLQFLIQYYNGEERAKGNILERFSAQQFPDLHSELNLSSLELGDSALYFCASSVVAGPTYEQYFGPGTRLTVT.

The genes are TRBV28 and TRBJ1-2, with TRBD1 as a possible D gene (6 bases). V was pared by 4 bases and J by 8 bases, with 14 bases between. Germline values: CDR1 MDHEN, CDR2 SYDVKM. This CDR3 spans 13 amino acids. CDR3 coding DNA: TGTGCCAGCAGTTCCCCGCCAGGGGAGGGCTACACCTTC. Translation: CASSSPPGEGYTF.

The chain is built from TRBV6-2 or TRBV6-3 and TRBJ1-5; 7 positions match TRBD1. Germline CDR1 MNHEY, CDR2 SVGEGT. CDR3 length: 16 residues. Trimming cost V 2 bases and J 6 bases; bases outside gene matches: 10. The CDR3, as DNA: TGTGCCAGCAGTTACGGTGCCGGGCAGGGGGGTCAGCCCCAGCATTTT. It yields the protein CASSYGAGQGGQPQHF.

The chain uses TRBV5-1 and TRBJ2-5; tentatively, D is TRBD2 (6 bases). CDR1 and CDR2 (germline): SGHRS, YFSETQ. Deletions cut 3 bases from V and 5 bases from J, with 23 bases between. This CDR3 is 17 amino acids long. The CDR3 loop is CASSSGGATPYGETQYF. The DNA of the CDR3 is TGCGCCAGCAGCTCCGGCGGGGCTACGCCCTATGGCGAGACCCAGTACTTC.

V and J are TRBV27 and TRBJ2-1; D is perhaps TRBD1 (5 bases). Trimming cost V 0 bases and J 3 bases, with 12 bases left between them. Germline V gene data show CDR1 as MNHEY and CDR2 as SMNVEV (reference sequence). This CDR3 region has 16 residues. The CDR3 nucleotides read TGTGCCAGCAGTTTATCGACAGTTCGACACTACAATGAGCAGTTCTTC. This sequence encodes CASSLSTVRHYNEQFF.

The chain has TRBV28 and TRBJ2-5; unclear D gene. CDR3 size: 15 residues. The germline V gene encodes CDR1 MDHEN and CDR2 SYDVKM. Trimming pared 5 bases from V and 4 bases from J, leaving 17 bases between. The CDR3 spells CASSPTHSVTETQYF. The DNA for the CDR3 is TGTGCCAGCAGTCCTACCCATAGTGTTACAGAGACCCAGTACTTC.

The V call is TRBV28, the J call TRBJ1-6, with a possible D match to TRBD1 (5 bases). CDR1 is MDHEN, CDR2 SYDVKM, per germline. Trimming took off 2 bases at V and 9 bases at J, with 11 bases between the two ends. This CDR3 is 14 amino acids long. CDR3 in amino acids: CASSLRAGSSPLHF. In nucleotides, the CDR3 is TGTGCCAGCAGTTTAAGGGCAGGGAGTTCACCCCTCCACTTT.

The chain's CDR3 is CASSPQTGANVLTF. Here the CDR3 DNA reads TGTGCCAGCTCACCACAAACTGGGGCCAACGTCCTGACTTTC. The chain employs TRBV18 and TRBJ2-6; D remains unclear. V gave up 1 base and J gave up 2 bases, with 3 bases separating them. CDR1 and CDR2 (germline): KGHSH, LQKENI. The CDR3 totals 14 residues. Filled out from reference TRBV18 and TRBJ2-6, the complete variable domain reads NAGVMQNPRHLVRRRGQEARLRCSPMKGHSHVYWYRQLPEEGLKFMVYLQKENIIDESGMPKERFSAEFPKEGPSILRIQQVVRGDSAAYFCASSPQTGANVLTFGAGSRLTVL.

The rearrangement uses TRBV9 and TRBJ2-2, with D unresolved. Trimming shortened V by 1 base and J by 1 base, and 8 bases separated the two germline ends. Per the germline V gene, CDR1 is SGDLS and CDR2 is YYNGEE. This CDR3 spans 15 amino acids. In nucleotides, the CDR3 is TGTGCCAGCAGCGTAATCCCAAGGAACACCGGGGAGCTGTTTTTT. It encodes CASSVIPRNTGELFF. Supplemented by reference TRBV9 and TRBJ2-2, the full variable domain reads DSGVTQTPKHLITATGQRVTLRCSPRSGDLSVYWYQQSLDQGLQFLIQYYNGEERAKGNILERFSAQQFPDLHSELNLSSLELGDSALYFCASSVIPRNTGELFFGEGSRLTVL.

J is TRBJ2-1 and V is TRBV14, with 7 bases lining up with TRBD2. The junction had 5 bases not matched to a gene; V was cut back by 0 bases and J by 6 bases. CDR1 and CDR2 from the germline V gene are SGHDN and FVKESK. This CDR3 comprises 15 residues. CDR3 bases: TGTGCCAGCAGCCAAGATTCCTGGACTAGCAATGAGCAGTTCTTC. Translation gives CASSQDSWTSNEQFF.

The chain joins TRBV27 to TRBJ1-2; D is unresolved. Trimming shortened V by 2 bases and J by 4 bases, and 8 bases separated the two germline ends. CDR1 is MNHEY and CDR2 is SMNVEV in the germline V gene (reference sequence). CDR3 size: 13 residues. In DNA, the CDR3 is TGTGCCAGCAGTTTAAATGAAGGCTATGGCTACACCTTC. Translation gives CASSLNEGYGYTF.

The CDR3 coding sequence is TGTGCCACCAGCAGAGAAAAGCGTCTTAGCAGCAATCAGCCCCAGCATTTT. Residues: CATSREKRLSSNQPQHF. The rearrangement joins TRBV15 to TRBJ1-5; unclear D gene. The germline V gene has CDR1 LNHNV and CDR2 YYDKDF (reference sequence). Trimming took 0 bases from V and 1 from J, leaving 13 bases between them. The length of the CDR3 is 17 residues.

The chain has TRBV2 and TRBJ2-5, with D maybe TRBD1 (6 bases). The CDR3 contains 14 residues. Deletions cut 4 bases from V and 6 bases from J, with 15 bases between. The V gene's germline CDR1 is SNHLY and CDR2 FYNNEI. The CDR3 spells CASSVIRGTKTQYF. The CDR3 coding sequence is TGTGCCAGCAGTGTGATTAGGGGGACAAAGACCCAGTACTTC.

This clone is a singleton in its sample. J is TRBJ1-3 and V is TRBV6-5, with D perhaps TRBD1 (6 bases). The CDR3 totals 16 residues. Trimming shortened V by 4 bases and J by 0 bases, and 13 bases separated the two germline ends. Germline assignment: CDR1 MNHEY and CDR2 SVGAGI. This chain's CDR3 is CASSSPGTNSGNTIYF. The DNA for the CDR3 is TGTGCCAGCAGTTCTCCAGGGACAAACTCTGGAAACACCATATATTTT.

In DNA form, the CDR3 reads TGTGCCAGCAAAGCCACCAGACAATCCTACGAGCAGTACTTC. It translates to CASKATRQSYEQYF. The V and J genes are TRBV6-5 and TRBJ2-7; D is unclear. Germline lookup yields CDR1 MNHEY and CDR2 SVGAGI. Deletions cut 7 bases from V and 1 base from J, with 14 bases between. CDR3 length: 14 residues.

The chain carries TRBV6-6 and TRBJ2-1, with TRBD2 matching 8 bases. Per the germline V gene, CDR1 is MNHNY and CDR2 is SVGAGI (reference sequence). The CDR3 spans 14 residues. V shed 6 bases, J shed 7 bases, and the junction held 8 bases outside the gene matches. DNA of the CDR3: TGTGCCAGCAGGGATAGCGGGGAAGGTAATGAGCAGTTCTTC. This codes for CASRDSGEGNEQFF.

This clone was counted between two and nine times. This chain joins TRBV18 and TRBJ2-5, with D hard to call. Germline assignment: CDR1 KGHSH and CDR2 LQKENI. This CDR3 comprises 15 residues. Trimming removed 4 bases at V and 2 bases at J, with 14 bases between. The CDR3 spells CASSLGQLLQETQYF. DNA for the CDR3: TGTGCCAGCTCACTCGGGCAACTCCTGCAAGAGACCCAGTACTTC.

The chain combines TRBV21-1 with TRBJ2-3; TRBD1 is taken as the D call from the table, unchecked against the DNA. TRBV21-1 is flagged as a pseudogene. The CDR3 has 17 residues. The CDR3 coding sequence is TGTGCCAGCAGCCCCCATGACAGGGGTTATAGCACAGATACGCAGTATTTT. Translation gives CASSPHDRGYSTDTQYF.

The chain recombines TRBV5-6 with TRBJ2-7, with a weak D call TRBD1 (5 bases). CDR3 length: 13 residues. CDR1 and CDR2 from the germline V gene are SGHDT and YYEEEE. V lost 0 bases and J 3 bases, leaving 7 bases between the germline ends. The CDR3 loop is CASSLEGVYEQYF. The CDR3 DNA sequence: TGTGCCAGCAGCTTGGAAGGGGTCTACGAGCAGTACTTC.

The chain uses TRBV2 and TRBJ2-7, with 10 positions matching TRBD1. V lost 7 bases, J lost 2 bases, and 5 bases stayed unmatched. The germline V gene encodes CDR1 SNHLY and CDR2 FYNNEI. The CDR3 contains 14 residues. The DNA for the CDR3 is TGTGCCAGCACGGGGGGGACAGGGGCCTACGAGCAGTACTTC. Its translation: CASTGGTGAYEQYF.

The rearrangement links TRBV6-5 to TRBJ2-5; D is unclear. CDR3 size: 16 residues. Germline CDR1 and CDR2: MNHEY and SVGAGI. V dropped 1 base and J dropped 4 bases, with 16 bases sitting between them. This CDR3 is CASSYFLHTTGETQYF. CDR3 nucleotides: TGTGCCAGCAGTTACTTCCTCCACACCACGGGAGAGACCCAGTACTTC.

This clone was seen a handful of times. V usage is TRBV6-2 or TRBV6-3 and J usage is TRBJ2-7; perhaps TRBD2 as D (6 bases). Trimming took off 6 bases at V and 4 bases at J, with 10 bases between the two ends. The length of the CDR3 is 12 residues. Germline V CDR1 and CDR2: MNHEY, SVGEGT. CDR3 region: CASSLGSYEQYF. CDR3 nucleotides: TGTGCCAGCAGCCTCGGGAGTTACGAGCAGTACTTC.

V usage is TRBV10-3 and J usage is TRBJ2-3, with 9 bases that match TRBD1. There are 14 residues in the CDR3. The germline V gene encodes CDR1 ENHRY and CDR2 SYGVKD. V trimming: 2 bases; J trimming: 6 bases; junction bases outside the gene matches: 3. DNA of the CDR3: TGTGCCATCAGTGAGGGGACAGGGCTCGATACGCAGTATTTT. The encoded protein is CAISEGTGLDTQYF.